These 28 T cell receptor beta chains share one sample of origin, sequenced in a study of early T cells in non-severe SARS-CoV-2 infection. Each CDR3 protein is one row after TCRdb ran MiXCR on the 5' RACE reads. The data hold just over 80,000 distinct CDR3 sequences, with 12% to 15% observed a single time. The sample was whole blood. These receptors were collected from an adult who was a healthcare worker with PCR-confirmed SARS-CoV-2 infection or an uninfected control (not recorded which).

V gene TRBV4-1 combines with J gene TRBJ2-7; 11 bases map to TRBD1. With V trimmed by 4 bases and J by 7 bases, 9 bases remained unmatched. This CDR3 spans 15 amino acids. The germline gives CDR1 MGHRA, CDR2 YSYEKL. The CDR3 loop reads CASSPDRGRQGEQYF. The CDR3 DNA is TGCGCCAGCAGCCCGGACAGGGGGCGGCAGGGGGAGCAGTACTTC.

The chain is built from TRBV7-3 and TRBJ2-2; perhaps TRBD1 as D (6 bases). In germline, CDR1 is SGHTA, CDR2 FQGTGA. The CDR3 extends over 14 amino acids. Trimming took off 5 bases at V and 3 bases at J, with 10 bases between the two ends. This CDR3 reads CASSNGGDTGELFF. The DNA for the CDR3 is TGTGCCAGCAGCAATGGGGGCGACACCGGGGAGCTGTTTTTT.

In this sample, this clonotype turned up many times. V usage is TRBV3-1 and J usage is TRBJ1-1; possible D gene TRBD1, 5 bases. Germline-derived CDR1 and CDR2 are LGHDT and YNNKEL (reference sequence). Trimming left V 1 base short and J 7 bases short, with 10 bases between. The CDR3 contains 13 residues. The CDR3 bases are TGTGCCAGCAGCCAAGGGACAAGCCGTGAAGCTTTCTTT. Its translation: CASSQGTSREAFF.

This clonotype turned up a few times. This chain uses TRBV30 with TRBJ2-2; 7 bases are shared with TRBD2. CDR3 length: 15 residues. The ends lost 2 bases at V and 5 bases at J; junction bases unmatched: 8. The V gene's germline CDR1 is GTSNPN and CDR2 SVGIG (reference sequence). The DNA for the CDR3 is TGTGCCTGGAGTAAAGGACTAGTAGGGACCGGGGAGCTGTTTTTT. As protein: CAWSKGLVGTGELFF.

This clonotype was observed at least ten times. This CDR3 reads CASSQGQGRTYEQYF. The CDR3 nucleotides are TGTGCCAGTAGCCAGGGACAGGGAAGGACCTACGAGCAGTACTTC. The V call is TRBV19, the J call TRBJ2-7; 9 nucleotides align to TRBD1. There are 15 residues in the CDR3. CDR1 is LNHDA and CDR2 is SQIVND in the germline V gene (reference sequence). V lost 6 bases and J lost 2; bases outside the gene matches: 8.

The chain recombines TRBV7-2 with TRBJ2-1; D remains ambiguous. Germline V gene sequence: CDR1 SGHTA, CDR2 FQGNSA. Trimming shortened V by 8 bases and J by 2 bases, and 13 bases separated the two germline ends. This CDR3 has 14 residues. The CDR3 loop reads CASVRPLPYNEQFF. CDR3 in DNA: TGTGCCAGCGTAAGGCCCTTGCCCTACAATGAGCAGTTCTTC.

This clonotype was seen repeatedly, ten times or more. CDR3 nucleotides: TGCGCCAGCAGCCAAGACGCGACGGCGAACACTGAAGCTTTCTTT. It translates to CASSQDATANTEAFF. This chain uses TRBV4-3 with TRBJ1-1, with D hard to call. V dropped 0 bases and J dropped 1 base, with 9 bases sitting between them. The CDR3 totals 15 residues. Germline V gene data show CDR1 as LGHNA and CDR2 as YSLEER.

This clonotype has only a few counts. CDR3 residues: CAWSAGQGKSYEQYF. CDR3 sequence (DNA): TGTGCCTGGAGTGCCGGACAGGGGAAGTCCTACGAGCAGTACTTC. The chain couples TRBV30 to TRBJ2-7; 9 bases fit TRBD1. With V trimmed by 1 base and J by 1 base, 5 bases remained unmatched. CDR1 is GTSNPN and CDR2 is SVGIG in the germline V gene (reference sequence). The CDR3 loop spans 15 amino acids.

This clonotype was observed at least ten times. V gene TRBV29-1 combines with J gene TRBJ1-5, with D unresolved. The ends were cut back, 0 bases at V and 7 bases at J, with 7 bases in the middle. The CDR3 totals 12 residues. CDR1 and CDR2 from the germline V gene are SQVTM and ANQGSEA. DNA of the CDR3: TGCAGCGTTGAAGACCCCGGGCAGCCCCAGCATTTT. Its protein product is CSVEDPGQPQHF.

This clonotype was counted ten times or more. The rearrangement links TRBV6-6 to TRBJ1-5, with D tentatively TRBD1 (6 bases). Germline CDR1 MNHNY, CDR2 SVGAGI (reference sequence). V lost 6 bases and J 2 bases, leaving 17 bases between the germline ends. This CDR3 region has 16 residues. CDR3 bases: TGTGCCAGCAGCGAAAATGCAGGGGATGGCAATCAGCCCCAGCATTTT. This encodes CASSENAGDGNQPQHF.

This chain joins TRBV29-1 and TRBJ2-3; D might be TRBD1 (7 bases). Germline lookup yields CDR1 SQVTM and CDR2 ANQGSEA. The CDR3 length is 16 residues. V was pared by 7 bases and J by 3 bases, with 23 bases between. CDR3 DNA sequence: TGCAGCGCCACCCCTCGGGGGTCAGGGGGGACAGATACGCAGTATTTT. This sequence encodes CSATPRGSGGTDTQYF.

CDR3: CSVGTALGTEAFF. CDR3 DNA: TGCAGCGTAGGGACCGCCTTAGGCACTGAAGCTTTCTTT. The chain has TRBV29-1 and TRBJ1-1; maybe TRBD1 (5 bases). This CDR3 is 13 amino acids long. V was shortened by 6 bases and J by 4 bases, with 15 bases between the two germline ends. Germline V gene data show CDR1 as SQVTM and CDR2 as ANQGSEA.

This clonotype was observed many times. The V gene is TRBV28, the J gene TRBJ2-5; unclear D gene. The germline V gene has CDR1 MDHEN and CDR2 SYDVKM. This CDR3 is 14 amino acids long. Trimming took off 8 bases at V and 0 bases at J, with 13 bases between the two ends. The CDR3 loop reads CASRTPGDQETQYF. For the CDR3, the DNA is TGTGCCAGCCGGACCCCTGGAGACCAAGAGACCCAGTACTTC.

The sample holds a few counts of this clonotype. The rearrangement links TRBV7-8 to TRBJ2-3, with 10 bases identical to TRBD2. CDR1 and CDR2 (germline): SGHVS, FQNEAQ. The trim removed 5 bases at V and 1 base at J, leaving 3 bases unmatched. This CDR3 is built from 15 residues. In nucleotides, the CDR3 is TGTGCCAGCAGCACTCTAGCGGGGGGCACAGATACGCAGTATTTT. Translation gives CASSTLAGGTDTQYF.

This clonotype has just a few counts. At one end the junction does not follow the germline gene, possibly because of a read error. The rearrangement joins TRBV18 to TRBJ2-6, with D perhaps TRBD1 (5 bases). Per the germline V gene, CDR1 is KGHSH and CDR2 is LQKENI. The CDR3 runs to 17 residues. Written as DNA, the CDR3 is TGTGCCAGCGGCGACAGCGTTAGAAGCTCTGGGGCCAACGTCCTGATTTTC. As protein: CASGDSVRSSGANVLIF.

This clonotype came up a few times. This chain links TRBV7-9 with TRBJ1-1; D remains unclear. CDR3 length: 16 amino acids. V gave up 6 bases and J gave up 2 bases, with 19 bases separating them. Germline V gene sequence: CDR1 SEHNR, CDR2 FQNEAQ (reference sequence). The CDR3 spells CASRFTLRRLNTEAFF. CDR3 nucleotide sequence: TGTGCCAGCAGATTTACCCTTCGGCGCCTTAACACTGAAGCTTTCTTT.

In this sample, this clonotype turned up a few times. The chain joins TRBV6-6 to TRBJ2-3; 8 bases agree with TRBD1. Germline CDR1 is MNHNY and CDR2 is SVGAGI (reference sequence). This CDR3 is built from 15 residues. The V gene end was trimmed by 7 bases and the J gene end by 1 base; junction bases not matched to a gene: 7. CDR3 residues: CASTWGDRRTDTQYF. In DNA, the CDR3 is TGTGCCAGCACGTGGGGGGACAGGCGCACAGATACGCAGTATTTT.

This clonotype was counted only a few times. This chain uses TRBV7-2 with TRBJ2-5; no firm D call. CDR3 length: 13 residues. The V gene's germline CDR1 is SGHTA and CDR2 FQGNSA. V was clipped by 5 bases and J by 4 bases, with 11 bases between them. The CDR3 sequence: CASSPHGRETQYF. CDR3 DNA: TGTGCCAGCAGCCCCCATGGCAGAGAGACCCAGTACTTC.

This clonotype has at least ten counts. The chain links TRBV29-1 to TRBJ2-3; tentative D call: TRBD2 (6 bases). Germline CDR1 and CDR2: SQVTM and ANQGSEA. Trimming left V 4 bases short and J 0 bases short, with 14 bases between. The CDR3 contains 15 residues. The CDR3 DNA sequence: TGCAGCGTTGCCGGAGCTGCGGGGAGCACAGATACGCAGTATTTT. It translates to CSVAGAAGSTDTQYF.

Of note for this clonotype: A read error may produce the germline difference seen at one junction end. The chain recombines TRBV7-8 with TRBJ1-2, with 8 bases lining up with TRBD1. There are 15 residues in the CDR3. Germline V gene lookup returns CDR1 SGHVS and CDR2 FQNEAQ. The CDR3 sequence is CASSSAGGFIYGYTF. CDR3 sequence (DNA): TGTGCCAGCAGCTCCGCAGGGGGCTTTATATATGGCTACACTTTC.

This clonotype was detected many times. The chain is built from TRBV19 and TRBJ2-7, with 11 bases lining up with TRBD1. Germline assignment: CDR1 LNHDA and CDR2 SQIVND (reference sequence). The ends lost 5 bases at V and 5 bases at J; junction bases unmatched: 5. This CDR3 contains 14 residues. The chain's CDR3 is CASSRTGGVHEQYF. The CDR3 DNA is TGTGCCAGTAGTCGGACAGGGGGCGTCCACGAGCAGTACTTC.

This clonotype was observed many times. V and J are TRBV6-5 and TRBJ2-7, with 9 positions matching TRBD2. After removal of 8 bases from V and 0 bases from J, the junction contained 8 bases not matched to a gene. CDR3 length equals 15 residues. Germline CDR1 is MNHEY and CDR2 is SVGAGI. CDR3 in amino acids: CASGSSSGSSYEQYF. The CDR3 coding sequence is TGTGCCAGCGGTTCAAGTAGCGGGAGCTCCTACGAGCAGTACTTC.

This clonotype was seen many times. The V gene is TRBV15, the J gene TRBJ2-5, with D tentatively TRBD1 (6 bases). The length of the CDR3 is 15 residues. V lost 0 bases and J lost 5, with 13 bases in between. Germline lookup yields CDR1 LNHNV and CDR2 YYDKDF (reference sequence). The DNA for the CDR3 is TGTGCCACCAGCAGAGAGGGGGCTGGTAGGGAGACCCAGTACTTC. Residues: CATSREGAGRETQYF. The variable domain in full, with the rest retrieved from reference TRBV15 and TRBJ2-5, is DAMVIQNPRYQVTQFGKPVTLSCSQTLNHNVMYWYQQKSSQAPKLLFHYYDKDFNNEADTPDNFQSRRPNTSFCFLDIRSPGLGDTAMYLCATSREGAGRETQYFGPGTRLLVL.

This clonotype appeared a few times. V gene TRBV7-2 combines with J gene TRBJ2-3; 7 bases map to TRBD1. CDR3 length equals 15 residues. CDR1 is SGHTA, CDR2 FQGNSA, per germline. The junction had 6 bases not matched to a gene; V was cut back by 4 bases and J by 2 bases. This CDR3 reads CASSWDSSYTDTQYF. DNA for the CDR3: TGTGCCAGCAGCTGGGACAGCAGTTACACAGATACGCAGTATTTT.

This clonotype was counted at least ten times. The V call is TRBV10-2, the J call TRBJ2-2, with D possibly TRBD1 on 5 matching bases. The germline CDR1 and CDR2 sequences are WSHSY and SAAADI. The CDR3 has 15 amino acids. Trimming pared 7 bases from V and 6 bases from J, leaving 18 bases between. In DNA form, the CDR3 reads TGCGCCAGCAAGGACATGGGGTCGGCCCCCGGGGAGCTGTTTTTT. Its translation: CASKDMGSAPGELFF.

This clonotype has only a few counts. This sequence joins TRBV25-1 and TRBJ2-2, with 9 positions matching TRBD1. Germline V gene sequence: CDR1 MGHDK, CDR2 SYGVNS. V shed 1 base and J 7 bases; nucleotides not matched to a gene: 4. This CDR3 contains 15 residues. The CDR3 sequence is CASSEWTGVGGELFF. The CDR3 bases are TGTGCCAGCAGTGAATGGACAGGGGTCGGCGGGGAGCTGTTTTTT.

This clonotype was detected ten times or more. The chain uses TRBV5-1 and TRBJ2-5, with D tentatively TRBD1 or TRBD2 (5 bases each). The CDR3 is 15 residues long. In germline, CDR1 is SGHRS, CDR2 YFSETQ. V was cut by 3 bases and J by 0 bases, with 12 bases left in between. The CDR3 nucleotides are TGCGCCAGCAGCTGGGTTGGGGGTTACCAAGAGACCCAGTACTTC. It is translated as CASSWVGGYQETQYF.

This clonotype was seen only a few times. The chain combines TRBV7-2 with TRBJ2-7; 7 bases fit TRBD1. CDR1 and CDR2 from the germline V gene are SGHTA and FQGNSA. CDR3 length: 15 residues. Losses at the gene ends were 4 bases for V and 2 bases for J; bases not matched to a gene: 8. CDR3 residues: CASSYMGQNAYEQYF. In DNA, the CDR3 is TGTGCCAGCAGCTACATGGGACAGAATGCCTACGAGCAGTACTTC.